A selection of T cell receptor beta chains follows, all from one sample in a study of Ad26.COV2.S vaccination and SARS-CoV-2 variants. The protocol was immunoSEQ multiplex PCR, while the TCRdb copy is restricted to in-frame clones and leaves out a portion. Counted here are some 320,000 clones, approximately 80% occurring once; the ten biggest clones make up 2.1%. Source: peripheral blood, taken in a trial of Ad26.COV2.S vaccine versus placebo. The receptor set was obtained from a person between 18 and 60 years old who received the Ad26.COV2.S COVID-19 vaccine or a placebo. CDR3s include the opening cysteine and the closing phenylalanine or tryptophan. The order of the fields is V gene, clone size, D gene, J gene, CDR3 DNA, CDR3 protein. A D gene is named only where the DNA matches it firmly. Clone size appears in some rows only: once, few, many, or a class for an expanded clone.

TRBV4-2	NA	TRBD1	TRBJ1-4	TGTGCCAGCAGCCGACTGACAGGGGGGAATGAAAAACTGTTTTTT	CASSRLTGGNEKLFF
TRBV6-5	NA	NA	TRBJ2-7	TGTGCCAGCGGGAACCGGGGTTTACCCTACGAGCAGTACTTC	CASGNRGLPYEQYF
TRBV6-5	once	NA	TRBJ2-3	TGTGCCGCGGGGTATTCCATCACAGATACGCAGTATTTT	CAAGYSITDTQYF
TRBV5-1	NA	TRBD2	TRBJ2-3	TGCGCCAGCAGCTTGGATTCCAGAGGACTAGCGGGGCACACAGATACGCAGTATTTT	CASSLDSRGLAGHTDTQYF
TRBV19	NA	NA	TRBJ2-6	TGTGCCCCAAAAGGGGGTCCAGGGGCCAACGTCCTGACTTTC	CAPKGGPGANVLTF
TRBV28	NA	NA	TRBJ2-7	TGTGCCAGCAGTTCCCTTATCTACGAGCAGTACTTC	CASSSLIYEQYF
TRBV3-1/TRBV3-2	NA	NA	TRBJ2-7	TGTGCCAGCAGCCAAGGGGCAGCCTACTACGAGCAGTACTTC	CASSQGAAYYEQYF
TRBV7-9	few	NA	TRBJ2-2	TGTGCCAGCAGCTTGGGGGGGCTGAAAGACACCGGGGAGCTGTTTTTT	CASSLGGLKDTGELFF
TRBV9	NA	NA	TRBJ2-2	TGTGCCAGCAGCGCCCGATCAACCGGGGAGCTGTTTTTT	CASSARSTGELFF
TRBV2	NA	NA	TRBJ1-6	TGTGCCAGCAGGGCCGGGACCTCCTATAATTCACCCCTCCACTTT	CASRAGTSYNSPLHF
TRBV7-2	NA	TRBD1	TRBJ1-2	TGTGCCAGCAGCTTAGTAGGTCAGGGGGGCTATGGCTACACCTTC	CASSLVGQGGYGYTF
TRBV5-1	NA	NA	TRBJ1-2	TGCGCCAGCAGCTTGGCCCAGGCAGGCTATGGCTACACCTTC	CASSLAQAGYGYTF
TRBV6-4	NA	NA	TRBJ1-2	TGTGCCAGCAGTGACTCCCCATCGATAGGACTCTATGGCTACACCTTC	CASSDSPSIGLYGYTF
TRBV5-1	NA	NA	TRBJ2-5	TGCGCCAGCAGCGCCCCGGGCCGGGAGACCCAGTACTTC	CASSAPGRETQYF
TRBV5-1	NA	NA	TRBJ2-7	TGCGCCAGCAGCTTGTATGGCTACGAGCAGTACTTC	CASSLYGYEQYF
TRBV7-9	NA	TRBD1	TRBJ2-7	TGTGCCAGCAGCCACCGGGACAGGTCACACGAGCAGTACTTC	CASSHRDRSHEQYF
TRBV5-1	NA	NA	TRBJ2-5	TGCGCCAGCAGCTTCGGGACTTCCCTACTAGAGACCCAGTACTTC	CASSFGTSLLETQYF
TRBV28	NA	TRBD2	TRBJ2-1	TGTGCCAGCCGTACTCTAGCGGGGGATCCCTACAATGAGCAGTTCTTC	CASRTLAGDPYNEQFF
TRBV12-3/TRBV12-4	NA	TRBD1	TRBJ1-5	TGTGCCAGCCGCAGGACAGGGGGTCAGCCCCAGCATTTT	CASRRTGGQPQHF
TRBV2	NA	NA	TRBJ1-6	TGTGCCAGCGTATCCCAAGGGACTATAGATTCACCCCTCCACTTT	CASVSQGTIDSPLHF
TRBV7-2	NA	TRBD1	TRBJ1-2	TGTGCCAGCAGCTTATCAGGGGGACAGAACTATGGCTACACCTTC	CASSLSGGQNYGYTF
TRBV5-1	NA	NA	TRBJ2-2	TGCGCCAGCAGCTTGGCTTCCACCGGGGAGCTGTTTTTT	CASSLASTGELFF
TRBV10-3	NA	NA	TRBJ1-1	TGTGCCATCGGTCGGGGGCCGGGCACTGAAGCTTTCTTT	CAIGRGPGTEAFF
TRBV6-5	once	TRBD1	TRBJ2-7	TGTGCCAGCAAGGACAGGGGGCGCTCCGAGCAGTACTTC	CASKDRGRSEQYF
TRBV10-3	NA	NA	TRBJ1-2	TGTGCCATCAGTGAGTCGGGATTCAAAGGCTACACCTTC	CAISESGFKGYTF
TRBV19	few	TRBD1	TRBJ1-1	TGTGCCTCTATTCGACAGGGGAACACTGAAGCTTTCTTT	CASIRQGNTEAFF
TRBV6-1	once	NA	TRBJ2-1	TGTGCCAGCAGTGAAGGTGTGACCAAGCAGTTCTTC	CASSEGVTKQFF
TRBV6-5	NA	NA	TRBJ1-2	TGTGCCAGCAACCCAGGGTATAACTATGGCTACACCTTC	CASNPGYNYGYTF
TRBV5-1	NA	NA	TRBJ2-1	TGCGCCAGCAGCTTGGGGACTTGGGAAGGCAGTGAGCAGTTCTTC	CASSLGTWEGSEQFF
TRBV7-2	NA	NA	TRBJ1-1	TGTGCCAGCAGCCTACAGGACTACGTGCCTGAAGCTTTCTTT	CASSLQDYVPEAFF
TRBV5-1	NA	NA	TRBJ1-1	TGCGCCAGCAGCTTCACCCGAGAGGTGAACACTGAAGCTTTCTTT	CASSFTREVNTEAFF
TRBV28	NA	NA	TRBJ1-5	TGTGCCAGCAGTCATGGTCAGCCCCAGCATTTT	CASSHGQPQHF
TRBV18	NA	NA	TRBJ1-1	TGTGCCAGCTCACCCGACCGGGGCTCAAGGACTGAAGCTTTCTTT	CASSPDRGSRTEAFF
TRBV10-3	NA	NA	TRBJ1-5	TGTGCCATCAGTGGCGGGCCGGGAAATCAGCCCCAGCATTTT	CAISGGPGNQPQHF
TRBV6-5	NA	NA	TRBJ1-4	TGTGCCAGCAGTTACTCGCCGGGGACAGAAAAACTGTTTTTT	CASSYSPGTEKLFF
TRBV10-1	NA	NA	TRBJ2-5	TGCGCCAGCCATGAGGGGTCGAAGGAGACCCAGTACTTC	CASHEGSKETQYF
TRBV6-4	NA	TRBD2	TRBJ2-7	TGTGCCAGCAGTCGTATACTCTCGGGGGGGCCCTACGAGCAGTACTTC	CASSRILSGGPYEQYF
TRBV3-1/TRBV3-2	NA	NA	TRBJ2-4	TGTGCCAGCAGCCAAGTGGGGTTTGCCAAAAACATTCAGTACTTC	CASSQVGFAKNIQYF
TRBV7-9	NA	NA	TRBJ2-1	TGTGCCAGCAGCCTCGGGGGCTCCTACAATGAGCAGTTCTTC	CASSLGGSYNEQFF
TRBV5-4	NA	TRBD1	TRBJ1-2	TGTGCCAGCACTACCACACCGGGACAGGGGTTCTATGGCTACACCTTC	CASTTTPGQGFYGYTF
TRBV7-9	NA	NA	TRBJ1-1	TGTGCCAGCAGCTTAATGGCGGTGAACACTGAAGCTTTCTTT	CASSLMAVNTEAFF
TRBV2	NA	NA	TRBJ1-1	TGTGCCAGCAGTGAGAATGGGGGTACGAACACTGAAGCTTTCTTT	CASSENGGTNTEAFF
TRBV6-2/TRBV6-3	NA	TRBD2	TRBJ2-1	TGTGCCAGCAGTTACTCGGAGCGGGGGGCCTCCTTTTACAATGAGCAGTTCTTC	CASSYSERGASFYNEQFF
TRBV29-1	NA	TRBD1	TRBJ2-3	TGCAGCGTTGAAGGCGGTGACAGGGGGCCAGCAGATACGCAGTATTTT	CSVEGGDRGPADTQYF
TRBV6-5	NA	NA	TRBJ2-1	TGTGCCAGCAGCCCCGTAGGGGAGAGCGGCAATGAGCAGTTCTTC	CASSPVGESGNEQFF
TRBV7-9	NA	NA	TRBJ1-4	TGTGCCAGCAGCTCAGGTGACAGAACTAATGAAAAACTGTTTTTT	CASSSGDRTNEKLFF
TRBV6-6	NA	TRBD1	TRBJ2-7	TGTGCCAGCAGTTACGGGGACAGGACCTACGAGCAGTACTTC	CASSYGDRTYEQYF
TRBV19	NA	NA	TRBJ1-2	TGTGCCACCCTTAGCGGCCGGGGGCAGATCTTCAGGGGCTACACCTTC	CATLSGRGQIFRGYTF
TRBV30	NA	NA	TRBJ1-2	TGTGCCTGGAGTGTAGGTGTCGCCGGTTATGGCTACACCTTC	CAWSVGVAGYGYTF
TRBV5-1	NA	TRBD2	TRBJ2-3	TGCGCCAGCAGCCCTCACCCTAGCGGAGGCATCACAGATACGCAGTATTTT	CASSPHPSGGITDTQYF
TRBV18	NA	TRBD1	TRBJ2-1	TGTGCCAGCTCACCGCCGACAGGGTCGAGCTGGGATGAGCAGTTCTTC	CASSPPTGSSWDEQFF
TRBV28	few	NA	TRBJ1-5	TGTGCCAGCAGTTTAAATCAGCCCCAGCATTTT	CASSLNQPQHF
TRBV4-1	once	TRBD2	TRBJ2-5	TGCGCCAGCAGCCAGGCGGGGGGCCGGGAAGAGACCCAGTACTTC	CASSQAGGREETQYF
TRBV7-9	NA	NA	TRBJ1-2	TGTGCCAGCAGTTACCAGGGTGGCTACACCTTC	CASSYQGGYTF
TRBV5-1	NA	NA	TRBJ2-5	TGCGCCAGCAGCTGGGACCAAGAGACCCAGTACTTC	CASSWDQETQYF
TRBV20-1	NA	TRBD1	TRBJ2-5	TGCAGTGCTAGTCAGGGGGAGAGAGAGACCCAGTACTTC	CSASQGERETQYF
TRBV12-3/TRBV12-4	NA	NA	TRBJ1-1	TGTGCCAGGTCTGGGGGGATGAACACTGAAGCTTTCTTT	CARSGGMNTEAFF